This entry concerns a single T cell receptor (beta chain). The sample holds a few counts of this clonotype. The specificity of this receptor is unknown. No base quality information exists; no much larger clone differs at one position. The entry originates in a study of response to subunit inactivated influenza vaccine (dated by TCRdb to the late 2010s). The study in broad terms: Deep quantitative profiling of the T cell receptor repertoire was used in the study to follow responses to a trivalent subunit inactivated influenza vaccine.

General conclusions and limits of the study: The authors proposed that each seasonal influenza vaccination may bring in only a limited number of new T cells.

To prepare the library, RT-PCR was applied. Sequencing was carried out with an Illumina HiSeq 2500. TCRdb handled the public reads itself, with Q25 trimming in fastp and clone calling in MiXCR, and kept productive beta chains. Rows with one shared CDR3 protein collapse into an entry with the most common genes and DNA. The sample contains a few hundred thousand distinct CDR3 sequences, 20% to 25% of them found a single time. The leading ten clones occupy about 10% of the sample. Reading the germline V gene gives CDR1 SNHLY and CDR2 FYNNEI. Trimming leaves V shorter by 10 bases and J shorter by 5 bases, with the junction holding 6 bases beyond the gene matches. CDR3 length: 13 amino acids, cysteine to phenylalanine. Only the CDR3 DNA stays, 39 bases, in frame from base 1.

Sequences were derived from PBMCs from blood, sampled 21 months after vaccination. The V gene is TRBV2 and the J gene is TRBJ2-3; 10 junctional bases match TRBD2. This TCR was recovered from a man aged 50 to 69 who received an inactivated influenza vaccine. Donor details come from another sample of the same person, matched by shared clones. The CDR3 region has the sequence CATLAGAIDTQYF. The sequence in DNA is TGTGCCACCCTAGCGGGAGCGATAGATACGCAGTATTTT.